This T cell receptor beta chain was observed in a study of OX40 agonist ivuxolimab in advanced cancers. On the study more broadly: An agonistic human IgG2 monoclonal antibody against OX40 (CD134) was given. Regarding the study as a whole: The specificity for antigen of the expanded peripheral T cells was not determined. Clonal expansion among partial responders at 0.1-3.0 mg/kg ranked near the lowest. Normalized T-cell clonal expansion was also low in some nonresponders.

TCRdb's copy holds only in-frame clones and misses some; the assay was immunoSEQ multiplex PCR. The sample consists of 35,000 to 45,000 clones, just under 85% of them appearing once. Looked up from germline, CDR1 is MNHEY and CDR2 is SMNVEV (reference sequence). V lost 0 bases and J 5 bases, leaving 10 bases between the germline ends. The CDR3 spans 15 residues. Remarks on this clone: The antigen is unknown.

The sequencing here drew on CD4+ or CD8+ T cells sorted from blood, taken in a trial of the OX40 agonist ivuxolimab. This sequence was found in an adult with an advanced solid tumor such as melanoma, head and neck, liver or kidney cancer. V is TRBV27 and J is TRBJ1-4, with TRBD1 as a possible D gene (5 bases). CDR3 protein: CASSLSTVRNEKLFF. The CDR3 DNA reads TGTGCCAGCAGTTTATCGACAGTCAGAAATGAAAAACTGTTTTTT.